This T cell receptor (beta chain) was recovered during a study of blood T cell repertoires in COVID-19. Study details: Samples of COVID-19 (acute and convalescent) were obtained from the United States, Italy and Spain. Nucleic acid was either cDNA or gDNA, and it came from T cells, B-cell-depleted T cells, or PBMCs.

Per the original data handling: For nucleated cells, counts were estimated from reference gene primer amplification. TCRdb's copy holds only in-frame clones and misses some; the assay was immunoSEQ multiplex PCR. Clone size and V and J calls were adopted from that table, with D and trimming inferred from the DNA. The sample records about 240,000 clones, about 79% being singletons. Germline V gene data show CDR1 as SGHTA and CDR2 as FQGNSA. The CDR3 is 12 residues long. The V and J ends lost 3 bases and 5 bases respectively, with 5 bases between them. The sequenced sample consisted of peripheral blood. This receptor was obtained from a woman over 75 with acute or convalescent COVID-19. This chain connects TRBV7-2 to TRBJ2-4; no definite D call. The DNA for the CDR3 is TGTGCCAGCAGCTTCGTAGAAAACATTCAGTACTTC. Translation: CASSFVENIQYF.